What follows describes a single T cell receptor (beta chain). The sample originates from a study of blood T cell repertoires in COVID-19. The J segment lost 2 bases and the V segment lost 4 bases, leaving 3 bases of the junction unmatched. The germline V gene has CDR1 KGHSH and CDR2 LQKENI. The CDR3 runs to 17 residues. Generated by immunoSEQ multiplex PCR, the TCRdb table keeps only in-frame clones and is missing some. The data hold around 370,000 clones, with about 90% observed a single time. This TCR was sampled from a woman aged 18-35 years who had recovered from COVID-19. Sequencing input: peripheral blood. This chain connects TRBV18 to TRBJ2-2, with TRBD2 matching 14 bases. The CDR3 protein is CASSRLAGGINTGELFF. CDR3 coding DNA: TGTGCCAGCTCACGACTAGCGGGAGGGATTAACACCGGGGAGCTGTTTTTT.